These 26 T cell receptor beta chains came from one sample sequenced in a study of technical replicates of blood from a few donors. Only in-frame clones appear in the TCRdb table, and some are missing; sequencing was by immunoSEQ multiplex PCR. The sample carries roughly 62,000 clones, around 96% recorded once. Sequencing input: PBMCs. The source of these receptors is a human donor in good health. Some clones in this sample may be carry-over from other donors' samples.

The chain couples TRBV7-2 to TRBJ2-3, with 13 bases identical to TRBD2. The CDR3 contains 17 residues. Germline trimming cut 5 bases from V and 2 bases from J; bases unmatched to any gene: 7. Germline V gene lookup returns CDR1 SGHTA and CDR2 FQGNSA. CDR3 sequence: CASSAGTSGVYTDTQYF. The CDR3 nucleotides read TGTGCCAGCAGCGCCGGGACTAGCGGGGTCTACACAGATACGCAGTATTTT.

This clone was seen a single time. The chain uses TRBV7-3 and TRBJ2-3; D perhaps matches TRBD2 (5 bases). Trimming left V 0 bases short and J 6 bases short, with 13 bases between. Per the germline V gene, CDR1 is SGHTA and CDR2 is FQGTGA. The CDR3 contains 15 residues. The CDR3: CASSLTNQRGDTQYF. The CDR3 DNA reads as TGTGCCAGCAGCTTAACCAATCAGCGCGGGGATACGCAGTATTTT.

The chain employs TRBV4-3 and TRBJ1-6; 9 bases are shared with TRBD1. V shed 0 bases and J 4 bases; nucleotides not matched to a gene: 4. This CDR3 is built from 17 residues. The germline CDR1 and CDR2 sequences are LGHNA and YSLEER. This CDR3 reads CASSQDWGTGYNSPLHF. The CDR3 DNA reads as TGCGCCAGCAGCCAAGATTGGGGGACAGGGTATAATTCACCCCTCCACTTT.

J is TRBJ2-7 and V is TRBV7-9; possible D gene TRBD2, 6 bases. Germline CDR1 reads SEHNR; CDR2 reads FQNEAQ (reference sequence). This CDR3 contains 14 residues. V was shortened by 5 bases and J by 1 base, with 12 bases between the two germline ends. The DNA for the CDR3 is TGTGCCAGCAGCAAAGTGGGGACTTCCTACGAGCAGTACTTC. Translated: CASSKVGTSYEQYF.

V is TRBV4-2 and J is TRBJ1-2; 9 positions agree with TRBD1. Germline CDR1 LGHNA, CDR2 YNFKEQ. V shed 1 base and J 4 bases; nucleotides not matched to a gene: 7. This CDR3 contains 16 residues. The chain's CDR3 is CASSQGEGQGLYGYTF. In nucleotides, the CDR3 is TGTGCCAGCAGCCAAGGGGAGGGACAGGGCCTCTATGGCTACACCTTC.

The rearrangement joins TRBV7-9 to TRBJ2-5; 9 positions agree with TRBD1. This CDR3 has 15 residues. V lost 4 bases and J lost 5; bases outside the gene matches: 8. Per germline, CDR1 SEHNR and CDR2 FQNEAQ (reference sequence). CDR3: CASSSTGGGGETQYF. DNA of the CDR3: TGTGCCAGCAGCTCGACAGGGGGGGGTGGTGAGACCCAGTACTTC.

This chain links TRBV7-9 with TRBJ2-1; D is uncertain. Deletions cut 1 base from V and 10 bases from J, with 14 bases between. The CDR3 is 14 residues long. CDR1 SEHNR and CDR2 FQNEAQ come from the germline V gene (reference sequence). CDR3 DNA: TGTGCCAGCAGCTTAGATGGATTTGGGCGAGAGCAGTTCTTC. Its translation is CASSLDGFGREQFF.

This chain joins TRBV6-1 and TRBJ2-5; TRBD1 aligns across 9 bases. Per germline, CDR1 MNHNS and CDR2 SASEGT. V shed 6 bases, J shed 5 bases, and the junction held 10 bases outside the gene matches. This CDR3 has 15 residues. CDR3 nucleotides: TGTGCCAGCAGCAAGGACAGGGGAGTATTCGAGACCCAGTACTTC. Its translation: CASSKDRGVFETQYF.

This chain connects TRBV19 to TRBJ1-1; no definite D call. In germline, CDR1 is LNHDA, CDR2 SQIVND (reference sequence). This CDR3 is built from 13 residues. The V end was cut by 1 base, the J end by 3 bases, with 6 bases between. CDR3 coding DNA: TGTGCCAGTAGTATAGTCAGGTACACTGAAGCTTTCTTT. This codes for CASSIVRYTEAFF.

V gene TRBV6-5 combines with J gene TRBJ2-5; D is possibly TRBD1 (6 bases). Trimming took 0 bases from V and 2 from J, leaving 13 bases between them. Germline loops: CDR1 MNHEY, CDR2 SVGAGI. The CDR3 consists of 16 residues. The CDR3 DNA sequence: TGTGCCAGCAGTTACTCGGGGGCCTGGCCGCAAGAGACCCAGTACTTC. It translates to CASSYSGAWPQETQYF.

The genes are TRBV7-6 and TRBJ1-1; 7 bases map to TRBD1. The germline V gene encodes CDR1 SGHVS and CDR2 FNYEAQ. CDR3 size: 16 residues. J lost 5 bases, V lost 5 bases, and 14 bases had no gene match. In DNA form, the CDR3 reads TGTGCCAGCAGCACAAGGTATCGCCCCAGGGGGACTGAAGCTTTCTTT. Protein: CASSTRYRPRGTEAFF.

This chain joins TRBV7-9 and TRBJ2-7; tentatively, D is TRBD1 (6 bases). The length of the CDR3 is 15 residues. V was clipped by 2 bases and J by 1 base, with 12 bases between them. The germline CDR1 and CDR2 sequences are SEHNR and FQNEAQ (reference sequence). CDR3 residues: CASSLKGEPSYEQYF. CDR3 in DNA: TGTGCCAGCAGCTTAAAGGGGGAGCCTTCCTACGAGCAGTACTTC.

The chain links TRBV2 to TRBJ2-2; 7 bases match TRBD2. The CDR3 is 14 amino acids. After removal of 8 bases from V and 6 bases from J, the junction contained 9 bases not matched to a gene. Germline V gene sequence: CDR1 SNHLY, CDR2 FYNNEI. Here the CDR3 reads CASSERGVPGELFF. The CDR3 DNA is TGTGCCAGCTCAGAGCGGGGTGTGCCCGGGGAGCTGTTTTTT.

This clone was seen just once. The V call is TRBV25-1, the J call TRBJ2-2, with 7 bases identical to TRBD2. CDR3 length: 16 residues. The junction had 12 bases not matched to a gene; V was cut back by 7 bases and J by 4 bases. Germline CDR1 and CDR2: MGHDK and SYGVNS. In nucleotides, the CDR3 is TGTGCCAGCATGAACTCGGGGGGTTGGGTCACCGGGGAGCTGTTTTTT. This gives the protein CASMNSGGWVTGELFF.

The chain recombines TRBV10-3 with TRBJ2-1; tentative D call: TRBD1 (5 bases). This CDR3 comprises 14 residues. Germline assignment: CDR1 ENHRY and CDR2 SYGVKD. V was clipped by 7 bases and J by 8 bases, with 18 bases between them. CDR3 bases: TGTGCCATCACGAGACAGACCCTTTTTGATGAGCAGTTCTTC. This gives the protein CAITRQTLFDEQFF.

CDR3 region: CASSFGETGNQPQHF. In nucleotides, the CDR3 is TGTGCCAGCAGCTTTGGGGAGACGGGCAATCAGCCCCAGCATTTT. V and J are TRBV7-9 and TRBJ1-5, with D hard to call. V dropped 3 bases and J dropped 2 bases, with 11 bases sitting between them. Germline CDR1 and CDR2: SEHNR and FQNEAQ (reference sequence). The CDR3 extends over 15 amino acids.

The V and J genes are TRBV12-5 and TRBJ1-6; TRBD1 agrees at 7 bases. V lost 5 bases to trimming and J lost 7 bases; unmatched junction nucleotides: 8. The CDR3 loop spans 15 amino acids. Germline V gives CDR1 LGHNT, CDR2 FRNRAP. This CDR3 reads CASGPGDSRNSPLHF. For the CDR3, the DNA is TGTGCTAGTGGTCCAGGGGACAGTCGGAATTCACCCCTCCACTTT.

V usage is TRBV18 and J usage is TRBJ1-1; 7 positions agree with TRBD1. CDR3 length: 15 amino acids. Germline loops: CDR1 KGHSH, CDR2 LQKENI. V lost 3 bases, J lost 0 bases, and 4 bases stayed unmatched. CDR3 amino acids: CASSPTGTVNTEAFF. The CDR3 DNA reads TGTGCCAGCTCACCGACCGGGACAGTGAACACTGAAGCTTTCTTT.

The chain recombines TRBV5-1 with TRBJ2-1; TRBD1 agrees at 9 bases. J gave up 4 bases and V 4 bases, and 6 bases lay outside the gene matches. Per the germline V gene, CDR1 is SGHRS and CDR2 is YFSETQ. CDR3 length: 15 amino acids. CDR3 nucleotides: TGCGCCAGCAGCCTAACAGGGGGCTCGTACAATGAGCAGTTCTTC. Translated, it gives CASSLTGGSYNEQFF.

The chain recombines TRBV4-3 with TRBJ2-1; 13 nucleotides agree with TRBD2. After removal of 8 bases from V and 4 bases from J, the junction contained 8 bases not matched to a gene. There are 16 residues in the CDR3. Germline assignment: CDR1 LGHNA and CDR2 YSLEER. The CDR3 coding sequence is TGCGCCAGCGCTCGACTAGCGGGAGGTTATTACAATGAGCAGTTCTTC. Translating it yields CASARLAGGYYNEQFF.

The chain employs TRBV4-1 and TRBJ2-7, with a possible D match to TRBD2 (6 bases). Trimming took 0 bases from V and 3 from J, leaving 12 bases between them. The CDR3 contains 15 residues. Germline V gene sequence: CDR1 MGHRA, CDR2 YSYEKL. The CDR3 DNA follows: TGCGCCAGCAGCCAAGACTGGGGGACTGACTACGAGCAGTACTTC. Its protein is CASSQDWGTDYEQYF.

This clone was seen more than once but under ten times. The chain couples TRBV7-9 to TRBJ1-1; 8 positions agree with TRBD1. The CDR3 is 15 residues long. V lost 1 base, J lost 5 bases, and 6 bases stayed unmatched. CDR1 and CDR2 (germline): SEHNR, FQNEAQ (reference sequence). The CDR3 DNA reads TGTGCCAGCAGCTTAGGACAGGGGATAGGGACTGAAGCTTTCTTT. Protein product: CASSLGQGIGTEAFF.

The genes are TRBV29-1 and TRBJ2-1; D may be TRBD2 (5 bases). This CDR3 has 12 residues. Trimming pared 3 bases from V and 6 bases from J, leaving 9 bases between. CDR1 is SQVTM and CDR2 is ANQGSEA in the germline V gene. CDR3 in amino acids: CSVDRLANEQFF. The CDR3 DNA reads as TGCAGCGTTGATCGGCTAGCCAATGAGCAGTTCTTC.

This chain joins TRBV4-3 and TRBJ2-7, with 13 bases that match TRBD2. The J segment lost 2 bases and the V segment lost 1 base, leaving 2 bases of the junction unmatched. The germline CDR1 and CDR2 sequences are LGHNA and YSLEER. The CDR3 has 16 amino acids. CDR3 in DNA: TGCGCCAGCAGCCAAGGGACTAGCGGGGGAACCTACGAGCAGTACTTC. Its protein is CASSQGTSGGTYEQYF.

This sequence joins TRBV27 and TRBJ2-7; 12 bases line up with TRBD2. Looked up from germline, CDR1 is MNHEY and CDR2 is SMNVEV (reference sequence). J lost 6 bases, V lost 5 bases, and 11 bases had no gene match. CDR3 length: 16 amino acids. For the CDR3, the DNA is TGTGCCAGCAGTCCACGACCTAGCGGGAGGGTGGGCGAGCAGTACTTC. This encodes CASSPRPSGRVGEQYF.

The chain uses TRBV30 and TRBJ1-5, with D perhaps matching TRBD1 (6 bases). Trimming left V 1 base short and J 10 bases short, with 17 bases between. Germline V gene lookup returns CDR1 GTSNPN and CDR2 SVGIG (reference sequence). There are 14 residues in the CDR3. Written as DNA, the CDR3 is TGTGCCTGGAGTGCTTCCCAGGGGATTAGCCCCCAGCATTTT. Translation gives CAWSASQGISPQHF. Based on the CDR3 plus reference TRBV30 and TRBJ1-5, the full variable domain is SQTIHQWPATLVQPVGSPLSLECTVEGTSNPNLYWYRQAAGRGLQLLFYSVGIGQISSEVPQNLSASRPQDRQFILSSKKLLLSDSGFYLCAWSASQGISPQHFGDGTRLSIL.